This T cell receptor (beta chain) was obtained from a study of TIL therapy for anti-PD-1-resistant metastatic lung cancer. Study as a whole: Tumor harvest preceded PD-1/PD-L1 blockade, followed by nivolumab treatment.

Time point specified: pre-treatment sample, taken before nivolumab and TIL therapy. The libraries were made with immunoSEQ v3. This table comes from immunoSEQ multiplex PCR, and its TCRdb copy is limited to in-frame clones, with some not included. This table holds 55,000 to 60,000 clones, about 70% found once. The CDR3 runs to 15 residues. Germline loops: CDR1 SEHNR, CDR2 FQNEAQ (reference sequence). V was cut by 1 base and J by 1 base, with 9 bases left in between. The material sequenced was blood, taken at baseline. The receptor's source is a person between 25 and 80 years old with non-small cell lung cancer. The V call is TRBV7-9, the J call TRBJ2-3; TRBD2 might be the D (5 bases). CDR3: CASSLVFGGTDTQYF. CDR3 DNA: TGTGCCAGCAGCTTAGTCTTCGGGGGCACAGATACGCAGTATTTT.